This T cell receptor beta chain emerged from a study of blood T cell repertoires in COVID-19 (dated by TCRdb to 2018 to 2021). With respect to the entire study: Collaborator samples came from the United States, Italy and Spain and covered acute and convalescent phases of COVID-19. The prospective study material was composed of cDNA or gDNA derived from T cells, B-cell-depleted T cells, or PBMCs. Subjects who had been exposed to COVID-19, were actively infected with it, or had recovered from it provided the deeply sampled blood TCRbeta repertoires that made up the dataset. A freely available public database, intended as a resource for researchers studying the immune response to SARS-CoV-2, is where the repertoires were released. Samples came from the ongoing ImmuneRACE study (first 160 participants) plus 1,254 subjects from 6 global collaborators. The sample metadata nearly always contained a de-identified subject ID, COVID-19 status, age in years and sex. Where HLA class I and class II types were available, the types were taken from metadata supplied by the sample provider, not from assay-based typing. Paper-wide results and their limitations: How much clinical and demographic metadata was included differed by source and by participant, and the metadata was provided uncurated.

In Seattle, one collaborating source enrolled patients while the infection was active and tracked those patients longitudinally over the course of disease. Whole blood was collected in K2EDTA tubes by collaborating institutions according to the institutions' own protocols. For TCRbeta analysis, collaborator samples were shipped as frozen whole blood, as isolated PBMCs, or as DNA extracted from either sample type. From a lookup of the germline V gene, CDR1 and CDR2 are SGDLS and YYNGEE. V is cut back by 0 bases and J by 1 base, with 3 bases in the junction unmatched. The CDR3, from cysteine to phenylalanine, totals 15 residues. Just CDR3 DNA is preserved here, 45 bases in frame from base 1. A remark on this clone: Its antigen is unknown. No clone much larger than this one lies a single base away; base qualities are absent.

TCRbeta CDR3 regions were amplified from genomic DNA by means of the immunoSEQ Assay, a bias-controlled multiplex PCR. The authors' pipeline ran thus. The number of nucleated cells in each sample was estimated from the amplification of reference gene primers within the assay. Sequence reads were collapsed and filtered to measure the absolute abundance of every unique TCRbeta CDR3 rearrangement. For each sample, productive Simpson clonality was calculated by taking the square root of Simpson's diversity index across productive rearrangements. This immuneACCESS table, as held by TCRdb, lists in-frame sequences with V and J called but not all clones. Of the missing ones, under half trace to an unresolved V gene in checked studies; the others have no known cause. Clone size and V and J calls were adopted from that table, with D and trimming inferred from the DNA. This sample gives 250,000 to 350,000 clones in total; 85% to 90% of them show up just once. Clones ranked in the top ten supply over 5% of the sample.

The receptor was derived from a woman in her forties or fifties with COVID-19, enrolled during active disease. The rearrangement combines TRBV9 with TRBJ2-7, and TRBD2 matches 8 of the central bases. The sequenced material came from peripheral blood. The DNA sequence is given as TGTGCCAGCAGCGTAGTTGCGGGAGGATCCTACGAGCAGTACTTC. Translated, it reads CASSVVAGGSYEQYF.